The clone carrying this T cell receptor (beta chain) has more than one count but fewer than ten. Antigen: not known. These data come from a study of regulatory T cells in long-lasting Graves disease. Study-level results: TCR diversity in persistent Graves' patients was below that of newly diagnosed ones. Persistent disease was characterized by preferential usage of TRBV28, TRBJ1-2 and TRBJ2-5. Persistent patients had a count of shared public clonotypes (over 2,500) that exceeded that of new patients (about 870).

This CDR3 has 17 residues. Germline lookup yields CDR1 KGHSH and CDR2 LQKENI. With 3 bases clipped from V and 4 bases from J, the junction kept 12 bases outside the gene matches. As for time point: newly diagnosed GD, antithyroid drugs for less than 3 months. PBMCs were the source of the RNA used for TCR sequencing. CDR3 regions were amplified by Arm-PCR using iRepertoire HTBI primers to build TCR beta libraries. TCRdb called the multiplex PCR reads again in MiXCR, with one record for every CDR3 protein. The sample shows 450,000 to 650,000 distinct CDR3 sequences, about 16% of them seen only once. The same sample was also used in a study of T cells in Graves' hyperthyroidism and ophthalmopathy.

The sequenced sample was peripheral blood mononuclear cells (PBMCs), obtained at new diagnosis, from a patient treated with antithyroid drugs. The chain carries TRBV18 and TRBJ2-5; 9 bases fit TRBD1. This clonotype was obtained from a woman aged 35-60 years with Graves disease. CDR3 in amino acids: CASSPLPPGQGPETQYF. DNA of the CDR3: TGTGCCAGCTCACCTTTACCGCCGGGACAGGGACCAGAGACCCAGTACTTC.